This TCR beta chain was profiled in a study of T cell repertoires in cytomegalovirus infection. Notes on the study in general: Of the TCR beta families, the public ones yielded a cumulative frequency that identified carriers of CMV plus the relevant HLA. The ex vivo response was dominated by HLA-C-restricted CMV-specific TCR beta clonotypes.

The CDR3 length is 17 residues. CDR1 is MNHNS and CDR2 is SASEGT in the germline V gene. Trimming pared 6 bases from V and 14 bases from J, leaving 32 bases between. Each CDR3 protein gets one entry after TCRdb re-called the reads with MiXCR. In the table there are approximately 990,000 distinct CDR3 sequences, roughly 31% of which are singletons. This clonotype was recorded at least ten times. No antigen is known for it. The chain uses TRBV6-1 and TRBJ2-1, with TRBD1 as a possible D gene (6 bases). The clonotype originates from a human donor in good health (CMV status not recorded). Some clones in this sample may be carry-over from other donors' samples. The sample was cultured CD8+ T cells from PBMCs, taken from culture after CMV antigen stimulation. In nucleotides, the CDR3 is TGTGCCAGCAGAAACAGGGAAGCGGTTGTCTATATTCTAGAGGAGTTCTTC. Encoded protein: CASRNREAVVYILEEFF.